The rows below give T cell receptor beta chains drawn from one sample of a study of T cells in tumors after PD-1 blockade. Generated by immunoSEQ multiplex PCR, the TCRdb table keeps only in-frame clones and is missing some. The data contain fewer than 15,000 clones, roughly three fifths of them singletons. The sequencing here drew on tumor tissue, taken before anti-PD-1 treatment. All receptors come from a human donor with basal cell carcinoma. Both conserved end residues are part of each CDR3. The D gene is left open where the match is weak. For some rows the clone size is stated as once, few or many, or as a class when expanded; others skip it.

CASTPDRDQPQHF	TGTGCCAGTACCCCGGACAGGGATCAGCCCCAGCATTTT	TRBJ1-5	TRBD1	NA	TRBV19
CASSLPDRGKGYTF	TGTGCCAGCAGTTTGCCGGACAGGGGCAAGGGCTACACCTTC	TRBJ1-2	TRBD1	NA	TRBV28
CASSETGTSNQPQHF	TGTGCCAGCAGCGAAACAGGTACGAGCAATCAGCCCCAGCATTTT	TRBJ1-5	NA	NA	TRBV7-2
CASSQDGGRGDEKLFF	TGTGCCAGCAGCCAAGATGGTGGGCGGGGGGATGAAAAACTGTTTTTT	TRBJ1-4	NA	medium-sized	TRBV4-2
CASSSKKGPTIHGELFF	TGTGCCAGCAGTTCTAAGAAGGGGCCTACCATTCACGGGGAGCTGTTTTTT	TRBJ2-2	NA	few	TRBV27
CASSYNRGRSGANVLTF	TGTGCCAGCAGCTACAACAGGGGGCGAAGTGGGGCCAACGTCCTGACTTTC	TRBJ2-6	TRBD1	NA	TRBV11-3
CASSLFLNPGGPYNSPLHF	TGTGCCAGCAGCCTGTTCCTTAATCCGGGTGGCCCCTATAATTCACCCCTCCACTTT	TRBJ1-6	NA	NA	TRBV11-2
CASSPQGYGYTF	TGTGCCAGCAGTCCACAGGGATATGGCTACACCTTC	TRBJ1-2	NA	once	TRBV12-3/TRBV12-4
CASSKGGADTQYF	TGTGCCAGCAGCAAGGGGGGCGCCGATACGCAGTATTTT	TRBJ2-3	NA	NA	TRBV7-2
CASSPTGTVYNSPLHF	TGTGCCAGCAGCCCTACAGGAACCGTCTATAATTCACCCCTCCACTTT	TRBJ1-6	NA	few	TRBV6-2/TRBV6-3
CASTQRGTAGELFF	TGTGCCAGTACCCAGAGAGGGACGGCCGGGGAGCTGTTTTTT	TRBJ2-2	NA	NA	TRBV19
CASSQATGTGEETQYF	TGCGCCAGCAGCCAGGCCACCGGGACAGGGGAGGAGACCCAGTACTTC	TRBJ2-5	TRBD1	few	TRBV4-3
CASRDRGSNYGYTF	TGTGCCAGCAGAGACAGGGGCTCTAACTATGGCTACACCTTC	TRBJ1-2	TRBD1	NA	TRBV6-5
CASSEFRQSQETQYF	TGTGCCAGCAGTGAATTTCGACAGTCACAAGAGACCCAGTACTTC	TRBJ2-5	NA	NA	TRBV7-9
CASSLEGREVTDTQYF	TGCGCCAGCAGCTTGGAAGGCAGGGAGGTGACAGATACGCAGTATTTT	TRBJ2-3	NA	few	TRBV5-1
CASSAGQGKNSPLHF	TGTGCCAGCAGCGCCGGACAGGGGAAAAATTCACCCCTCCACTTT	TRBJ1-6	TRBD1	NA	TRBV9
CASLATFSYEQYF	TGTGCCAGCTTGGCGACCTTCTCCTACGAGCAGTACTTC	TRBJ2-7	NA	NA	TRBV7-2
CASSQPPPGQFPYEQYF	TGTGCCAGCAGCCAACCCCCCCCGGGACAGTTCCCCTACGAGCAGTACTTC	TRBJ2-7	TRBD1	NA	TRBV3-1/TRBV3-2
CASSYGQGGGITEAFF	TGTGCCAGCAGTTACGGGCAGGGGGGCGGAATCACTGAAGCTTTCTTT	TRBJ1-1	TRBD1	NA	TRBV6-5
CASSYQGHVEAFF	TGTGCCAGCAGTTACCAGGGACACGTAGAAGCTTTCTTT	TRBJ1-1	NA	large	TRBV6-2/TRBV6-3
CASSPRQGLNEQYF	TGTGCCAGCAGCCCCCGACAGGGGTTAAACGAGCAGTACTTC	TRBJ2-7	TRBD1	NA	TRBV5-4
CASSVGSLAGESEQYF	TGTGCCAGCAGCGTGGGCTCCCTAGCGGGAGAGTCTGAGCAGTACTTC	TRBJ2-7	TRBD2	NA	TRBV9
CASRRDRTNSPLHF	TGTGCCAGCAGGAGGGACAGAACTAATTCACCCCTCCACTTT	TRBJ1-6	TRBD1	NA	TRBV2
CASTGSSYNEQFF	TGTGCCAGCACGGGTAGCTCCTACAATGAGCAGTTCTTC	TRBJ2-1	NA	NA	TRBV12-3/TRBV12-4
CASSSTLGQGPQTQYF	TGTGCCAGCAGTTCCACCCTCGGACAGGGGCCGCAGACCCAGTACTTC	TRBJ2-5	TRBD1	NA	TRBV27
CAWASGANQPQHF	TGTGCCTGGGCATCAGGTGCAAATCAGCCCCAGCATTTT	TRBJ1-5	NA	NA	TRBV30
CASRRGQGDSPLHF	TGTGCCAGCAGGAGGGGGCAGGGCGATTCACCCCTCCACTTT	TRBJ1-6	TRBD1	few	TRBV27
CASSTGQNNSPLHF	TGTGCCAGCAGTACAGGCCAGAATAATTCACCCCTCCACTTT	TRBJ1-6	NA	NA	TRBV6-4
CASRRGDTNQPQHF	TGTGCCAGCAGGAGGGGGGACACCAATCAGCCCCAGCATTTT	TRBJ1-5	NA	few	TRBV2
CASSRCRKNIQYF	TGTGCCAGCAGCAGATGTAGAAAAAACATTCAGTACTTC	TRBJ2-4	NA	NA	TRBV3-1/TRBV3-2
CASSPRSGSLVEQFF	TGTGCCAGCAGTCCTAGGAGCGGGAGTCTGGTTGAGCAGTTCTTC	TRBJ2-1	TRBD2	NA	TRBV7-8
CASSGMGPGEQYF	TGTGCCAGCAGTGGGATGGGACCGGGCGAGCAGTACTTC	TRBJ2-7	NA	few	TRBV2
CASAFPGFTYNEQFF	TGTGCCAGCGCCTTCCCGGGTTTTACCTACAATGAGCAGTTCTTC	TRBJ2-1	NA	NA	TRBV27
CASSPRRTGANVLTF	TGTGCCAGTAGCCCTAGGCGCACGGGGGCCAACGTCCTGACTTTC	TRBJ2-6	NA	once	TRBV19
CASSRGTDTDTQYF	TGCGCCAGCAGCCGCGGGACAGACACAGATACGCAGTATTTT	TRBJ2-3	NA	NA	TRBV4-1
CASKVGGANVLTF	TGTGCCAGCAAAGTAGGTGGGGCCAACGTCCTGACTTTC	TRBJ2-6	NA	NA	TRBV7-8
CASSLEGGLGNEQFF	TGTGCCAGCAGCTTAGAGGGGGGGCTCGGCAATGAGCAGTTCTTC	TRBJ2-1	NA	NA	TRBV7-2
CSVEPLEYYYGYTF	TGCAGCGTTGAACCGTTGGAGTACTACTATGGCTACACCTTC	TRBJ1-2	NA	once	TRBV29-1
CASSYSGSYGYTF	TGTGCCAGCAGTTACTCGGGCAGCTATGGCTACACCTTC	TRBJ1-2	NA	NA	TRBV6-5
CASTSRFATSGGTGELFF	TGTGCCAGCACCTCCAGGTTTGCTACTAGCGGCGGCACCGGGGAGCTGTTTTTT	TRBJ2-2	TRBD2	NA	TRBV7-8
CASRWTVNYEQYF	TGTGCCAGCAGGTGGACAGTGAACTACGAGCAGTACTTC	TRBJ2-7	NA	NA	TRBV28
CASSLGGSGNTIYF	TGTGCCAGCAGCCTAGGGGGCTCTGGAAACACCATATATTTT	TRBJ1-3	NA	medium-sized	TRBV3-1/TRBV3-2
CASITSGGTKNIQYF	TGTGCCAGTATTACCTCAGGGGGAACCAAAAACATTCAGTACTTC	TRBJ2-4	TRBD1	once	TRBV28
CASSLVGALYNEQFF	TGTGCCAGCAGCTTAGTGGGGGCCCTATACAATGAGCAGTTCTTC	TRBJ2-1	NA	NA	TRBV7-8
CASSERGQAYGYTF	TGTGCCAGCAGTGAAAGGGGGCAGGCCTATGGCTACACCTTC	TRBJ1-2	TRBD1	few	TRBV2
CASSPGTSAPVRELFF	TGTGCCAGCAGCCCTGGGACTAGCGCACCTGTCCGGGAGCTGTTTTTT	TRBJ2-2	TRBD2	medium-sized	TRBV7-3
CASTPASTGRNEQFF	TGTGCCAGCACCCCGGCATCGACGGGCCGCAATGAGCAGTTCTTC	TRBJ2-1	NA	few	TRBV9
CASSLSQGLSGNTIYF	TGCGCCAGCAGCTTGTCACAGGGGCTGTCTGGAAACACCATATATTTT	TRBJ1-3	TRBD1	NA	TRBV5-1
CAWSGLAGGPGAKNIQYF	TGTGCCTGGAGCGGACTAGCGGGAGGCCCGGGAGCCAAAAACATTCAGTACTTC	TRBJ2-4	TRBD2	NA	TRBV30
CSVVNLADTQYF	TGCAGCGTTGTTAATTTGGCAGATACGCAGTATTTT	TRBJ2-3	NA	few	TRBV29-1
CASSWGGETQYF	TGTGCCAGCAGCTGGGGAGGAGAGACCCAGTACTTC	TRBJ2-5	NA	NA	TRBV7-6
CATSDPDRGPRYTF	TGTGCCACCAGTGACCCTGACAGGGGGCCTCGCTACACCTTC	TRBJ1-2	TRBD1	NA	TRBV24-1
CASSTSGQGGNQPQHF	TGTGCCAGTAGTACCTCCGGACAGGGCGGGAATCAGCCCCAGCATTTT	TRBJ1-5	TRBD1	NA	TRBV19
CATTGWNTGELFF	TGTGCCACCACCGGATGGAACACCGGGGAGCTGTTTTTT	TRBJ2-2	NA	medium-sized	TRBV19
CASSQGSGGGAYEQYF	TGTGCCAGCAGCCAAGGATCGGGCGGGGGGGCCTACGAGCAGTACTTC	TRBJ2-7	TRBD2	NA	TRBV3-1/TRBV3-2